The sequence of this T cell receptor (beta chain) was determined in a study of cytomegalovirus exposure and HLA in healthy donors. Study as a whole: An early data release held 80 million or so unique TCRs from HLA-typed donors. General observations from the study: Productive rates of about 87% or about 30% were seen for most TCR beta V segments in an earlier analysis. Apparent HLA restriction characterized most CMV-associated TCR beta chains in a later analysis.

The CDR3 runs to 15 residues. Germline assignment: CDR1 GTSNPN and CDR2 SVGIG (reference sequence). Germline trimming cut 0 bases from V and 7 bases from J; bases unmatched to any gene: 7. Points on this clone: Antigen unknown.

The PCR contained 60 Vbeta and 13 Jbeta primers. The repertoire was sequenced with immunoSEQ multiplex PCR; TCRdb's copy has only in-frame clones and lacks some. The sample lists roughly 190,000 clones; roughly 85% were seen once. This chain uses TRBV30 with TRBJ2-1; 9 bases are a match to TRBD2. This clonotype was sampled from a woman between 18 and 30 years old in good health and CMV-seronegative. Sequencing was performed on PBMCs. The DNA of the CDR3 is TGTGCCTGGAGTGTAGCGGGAGGAGGGAGGAATGAGCAGTTCTTC. Encoded protein: CAWSVAGGGRNEQFF.